This T cell receptor (beta chain) was found in a study of cytomegalovirus exposure and HLA in healthy donors. The PCR contained 60 Vbeta and 13 Jbeta primers. Assay used: immunoSEQ multiplex PCR; TCRdb lists only in-frame clones, some missing. This listing includes around 140,000 clones. The CDR3 is 12 residues long. The V gene's germline CDR1 is SGHRS and CDR2 YFSETQ. The ends were cut back, 0 bases at V and 3 bases at J, with 4 bases in the middle. V is TRBV5-1 and J is TRBJ2-7; D remains ambiguous. Sequenced material: PBMCs. This TCR was sampled from a male donor in good health and CMV-seronegative. The CDR3 DNA follows: TGCGCCAGCAGCTTGGGAGGCTACGAGCAGTACTTC. Translation gives CASSLGGYEQYF.